One sample yielded the 3 T cell receptor beta chains listed below, sequenced in a study of blood T cell repertoires in COVID-19. TCRdb's table, derived via immunoSEQ multiplex PCR, lists solely in-frame clones and lacks some. This sample has 350,000 or so clones, with approximately 89% found just once. The sample consisted of peripheral blood. These receptors were taken from a woman in her fifties or sixties with COVID-19, enrolled during active disease.

This chain uses TRBV29-1 with TRBJ2-7, with a tentative D call TRBD1 (6 bases). V lost 4 bases and J 3 bases, leaving 13 bases between the germline ends. The length of the CDR3 is 13 residues. In germline, CDR1 is SQVTM, CDR2 ANQGSEA. The CDR3 protein is CSVVGLDSYEQYF. CDR3 in DNA: TGCAGCGTTGTCGGCTTGGACAGCTACGAGCAGTACTTC.

The rearrangement joins TRBV9 to TRBJ1-2; D possibly corresponds to TRBD1 (6 bases). V was cut by 4 bases and J by 3 bases, with 13 bases left in between. Germline V gene sequence: CDR1 SGDLS, CDR2 YYNGEE. This CDR3 contains 14 residues. The CDR3 bases are TGTGCCAGCAGCCCAGGGACAACCTACTATGGCTACACCTTC. As protein: CASSPGTTYYGYTF.

This chain uses TRBV5-5 with TRBJ2-7, with D uncertain. CDR1 is SGHKS and CDR2 is YYEKEE in the germline V gene (reference sequence). The CDR3 length is 13 residues. Trimming pared 1 base from V and 4 bases from J, leaving 9 bases between. The CDR3 sequence is CASSLFGEYEQYF. In DNA form, the CDR3 reads TGTGCCAGCAGCTTGTTCGGAGAATACGAGCAGTACTTC.